This T cell receptor (beta chain) was recovered during a study of blood T cell repertoires in COVID-19. Study background: Sites in the United States, Italy and Spain provided acute and convalescent COVID-19 samples.

In the original analysis: Reference gene primer amplification yielded estimated nucleated cell counts. The repertoire was sequenced with immunoSEQ multiplex PCR; TCRdb's copy has only in-frame clones and lacks some. V, J and clone size derive from that table, while D and trimming were established from the DNA sequence. The data hold 200,000 or so clones, with approximately 79% observed a single time. CDR1 and CDR2 (germline): GTSNPN, SVGIG (reference sequence). The V gene lost 5 bases and the J gene lost 3 bases, with 7 bases spanning the gap. CDR3 length: 11 residues. The TCR originated in a man aged 55 to 70 with active or convalescent COVID-19. Material: peripheral blood. The chain joins TRBV30 to TRBJ1-2; D possibly corresponds to TRBD1 (6 bases). The CDR3 bases are TGTGCCTGGGGACAGTACTATGGCTACACCTTC. Residues: CAWGQYYGYTF.